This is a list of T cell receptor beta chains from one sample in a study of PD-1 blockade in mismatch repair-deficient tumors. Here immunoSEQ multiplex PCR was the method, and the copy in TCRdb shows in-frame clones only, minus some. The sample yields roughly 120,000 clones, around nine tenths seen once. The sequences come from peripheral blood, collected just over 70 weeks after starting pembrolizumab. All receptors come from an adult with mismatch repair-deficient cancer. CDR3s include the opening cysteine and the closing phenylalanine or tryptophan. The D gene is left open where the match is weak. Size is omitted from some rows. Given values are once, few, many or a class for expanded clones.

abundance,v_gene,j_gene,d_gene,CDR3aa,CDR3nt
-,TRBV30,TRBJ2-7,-,CAGPRASLYEQYF,TGTGCCGGGCCCCGGGCCAGTCTCTACGAGCAGTACTTC
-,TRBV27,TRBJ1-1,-,CASRRTVHTEAFF,TGTGCCAGCAGACGGACGGTTCACACTGAAGCTTTCTTT
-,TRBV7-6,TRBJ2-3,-,CASSSPREKIAQGGPDTQYF,TGTGCCAGCAGCTCCCCCCGAGAGAAGATAGCCCAGGGCGGGCCAGATACGCAGTATTTT
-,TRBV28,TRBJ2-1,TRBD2,CASSLFLAGGKNEQFF,TGTGCCAGCAGTTTATTCCTAGCGGGAGGGAAAAATGAGCAGTTCTTC
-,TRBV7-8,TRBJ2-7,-,CASSYRGQSYEQYF,TGTGCCAGCAGCTATAGAGGGCAGAGCTACGAGCAGTACTTC
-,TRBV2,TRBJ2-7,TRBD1,CASTPGTRTGGAYEQYF,TGTGCCAGCACTCCGGGGACAAGGACAGGGGGGGCCTACGAGCAGTACTTC
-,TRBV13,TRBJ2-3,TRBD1,CASSLTGTGQVDTQYF,TGTGCCAGCAGCCTAACCGGGACAGGGCAGGTAGATACGCAGTATTTT
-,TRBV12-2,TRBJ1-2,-,CASRFWQGLIYGYTF,TGTGCAAGTCGCTTCTGGCAGGGACTAATTTATGGCTACACCTTC
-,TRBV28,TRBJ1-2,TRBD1,CASSFQTGRYGYTF,TGTGCCAGCAGTTTTCAGACAGGGAGATATGGCTACACCTTC
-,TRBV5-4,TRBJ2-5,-,CASSLDNREQETQYF,TGTGCCAGCAGCTTGGATAACAGGGAGCAAGAGACCCAGTACTTC
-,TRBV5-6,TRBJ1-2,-,CASSSGGEGRYGYTF,TGTGCCAGCAGCTCCGGCGGAGAGGGTCGATATGGCTACACCTTC
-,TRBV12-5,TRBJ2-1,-,CASDGTGNNEQFF,TGTGCTAGTGATGGGACTGGGAACAATGAGCAGTTCTTC
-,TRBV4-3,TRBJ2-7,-,CASSQGAQDPEQYF,TGCGCCAGCAGCCAAGGGGCCCAGGACCCCGAGCAGTACTTC
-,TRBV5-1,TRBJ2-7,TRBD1,CASRAESGTDMWQYF,TGCGCCAGCAGGGCGGAGTCCGGGACAGACATGTGGCAGTACTTC
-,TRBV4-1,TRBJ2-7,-,CASSQALSSSYEQYF,TGCGCCAGCAGCCAAGCTCTTTCCTCCTCCTACGAGCAGTACTTC
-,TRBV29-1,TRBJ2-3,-,CSVDSIETGTDSTDTQYF,TGCAGCGTTGATTCCATAGAAACCGGGACGGATAGCACAGATACGCAGTATTTT
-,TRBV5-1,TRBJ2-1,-,CASSLAGADSYNEQFF,TGCGCCAGCAGCTTGGCCGGGGCGGACTCCTACAATGAGCAGTTCTTC
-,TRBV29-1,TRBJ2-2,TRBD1,CSARTGIGELFF,TGCAGCGCCAGGACAGGGATCGGGGAGCTGTTTTTT
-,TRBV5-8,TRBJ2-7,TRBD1,CASSLGTGTGDSEQYF,TGTGCCAGCAGCTTGGGAACCGGGACAGGGGATTCCGAGCAGTACTTC
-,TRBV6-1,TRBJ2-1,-,CASRDSLNEQFF,TGTGCCAGCAGAGACAGCCTAAATGAGCAGTTCTTC
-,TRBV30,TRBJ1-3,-,CAWKGLGNTIYF,TGTGCCTGGAAGGGCTTGGGAAACACCATATATTTT
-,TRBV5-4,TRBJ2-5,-,CASSLGTAVGETQYF,TGTGCCAGCAGCTTGGGGACAGCTGTTGGAGAGACCCAGTACTTC
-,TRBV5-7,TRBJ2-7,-,CASKGSSYEQYF,TGTGCCAGCAAAGGGAGCTCCTACGAGCAGTACTTC
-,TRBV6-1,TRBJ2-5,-,CASSERAAGTKETQYF,TGTGCCAGCAGTGAACGAGCGGCGGGGACGAAAGAGACCCAGTACTTC
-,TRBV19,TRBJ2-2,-,CASSIKRGARRELFF,TGTGCCAGTAGTATAAAAAGGGGAGCTAGGCGGGAGCTGTTTTTT
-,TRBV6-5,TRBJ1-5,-,CASKRYRGSNQPQHF,TGTGCCAGCAAGAGATACCGGGGCAGCAATCAGCCCCAGCATTTT
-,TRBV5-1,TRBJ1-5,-,CASSETGTHQPQHF,TGCGCCAGCAGTGAGACAGGAACCCATCAGCCCCAGCATTTT
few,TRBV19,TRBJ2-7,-,CASSIWGREGYEQYF,TGTGCCAGTAGTATATGGGGCAGGGAAGGCTACGAGCAGTACTTC
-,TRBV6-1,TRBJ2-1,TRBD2,CASSEPGLGLSGNEQFF,TGTGCCAGCAGTGAGCCGGGACTAGGGCTCTCGGGCAATGAGCAGTTCTTC
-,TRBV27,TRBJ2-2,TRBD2,CASSRTSGRAENTGELFF,TGTGCCAGCAGTAGGACTAGCGGGAGGGCCGAAAACACCGGGGAGCTGTTTTTT
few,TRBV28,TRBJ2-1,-,CASQRQVYNEQFF,TGTGCCAGCCAGAGACAGGTCTACAATGAGCAGTTCTTC
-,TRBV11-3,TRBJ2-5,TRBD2,CASSSRTSGELLKAGETQYF,TGTGCCAGCAGCTCTCGGACTAGCGGGGAACTCTTAAAGGCGGGGGAGACCCAGTACTTC
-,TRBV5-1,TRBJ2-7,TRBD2,CASSFLPGTSSYEQYF,TGCGCCAGCAGCTTCTTACCCGGGACTAGCTCCTACGAGCAGTACTTC
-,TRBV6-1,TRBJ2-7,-,CASSEARSGLLYEQYF,TGTGCCAGCAGTGAAGCTAGATCCGGACTACTCTACGAGCAGTACTTC
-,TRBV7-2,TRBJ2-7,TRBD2,CASSLGFLGLASYEQYF,TGTGCCAGCAGCTTAGGGTTCTTGGGACTAGCGTCCTACGAGCAGTACTTC